One sample yielded the 21 T cell receptor beta chains listed below, sequenced in a study of T cells in Graves' hyperthyroidism and ophthalmopathy. TCR beta CDR3 sequences were amplified from RNA transcripts. In the first-round RT-PCR of the TCR CDR3, the HTBI primer set was used. TCRdb used MiXCR to reprocess the multiplex PCR reads, holding one entry per CDR3 protein. The table lists roughly 700,000 distinct CDR3 sequences, approximately 15% of them singletons. The sequencing input was blood. All receptors come from a man aged 45-65 years with Graves' hyperthyroidism.

The chain recombines TRBV9 with TRBJ2-2, with D unclear. Germline CDR1 is SGDLS and CDR2 is YYNGEE. Trimming left V 1 base short and J 7 bases short, with 8 bases between. The CDR3 sequence is 13 residues long. The CDR3 protein is CASSVSGGGELFF. Written as DNA, the CDR3 is TGTGCCAGCAGCGTATCCGGTGGCGGGGAGCTGTTTTTT.

This clonotype was observed a handful of times. This chain joins TRBV20-1 and TRBJ2-1, with a weak D call TRBD2 (6 bases). The CDR3 spans 18 residues. Between the trimmed V and J ends, which lost 0 bases and 5 bases, there was a span of 23 bases. Germline V gene lookup returns CDR1 DFQATT and CDR2 SNEGSKA (reference sequence). The CDR3 reads CSARDLLGVSGRNNEQFF. The CDR3 bases are TGCAGTGCTAGAGACCTTCTTGGGGTTAGCGGTCGAAACAATGAGCAGTTCTTC.

This clonotype was observed many times. The rearrangement joins TRBV3-1 to TRBJ2-3, with D maybe TRBD1 (6 bases). Germline V lookup: CDR1 LGHDT, CDR2 YNNKEL (reference sequence). V lost 3 bases and J lost 1, with 14 bases in between. The CDR3 is 16 residues long. CDR3 DNA: TGTGCCAGCAGCCACTCCAACAGGGAACGCACAGATACGCAGTATTTT. This codes for CASSHSNRERTDTQYF.

This clonotype was counted only a few times. The V gene is TRBV10-1, the J gene TRBJ2-1; TRBD1 or TRBD2 may be the D gene (5 bases each). This CDR3 has 14 residues. Germline V gene data show CDR1 as WNHNN and CDR2 as SYGVQD (reference sequence). V gave up 0 bases and J gave up 7 bases, with 10 bases separating them. The CDR3 DNA sequence: TGCGCCAGCAGTGAGTCGGGACCCCAGAATGAGCAGTTCTTC. This encodes CASSESGPQNEQFF.

The chain is built from TRBV11-2 and TRBJ2-1, with TRBD1 as a possible D gene (5 bases). With 5 bases removed from V and 5 bases from J, the gap between germline ends came to 13 bases. Germline CDR1 is SGHAT and CDR2 is FQNNGV. The CDR3 is 14 amino acids. The CDR3 DNA sequence: TGTGCCAGCAGCGCCCGGAAGACAGACAATGAGCAGTTCTTC. Protein product: CASSARKTDNEQFF.

There are many counts of this clonotype. The rearrangement joins TRBV6-1 to TRBJ1-1, with TRBD1 as a possible D gene (5 bases). The V end was cut by 10 bases, the J end by 0 bases, with 15 bases between. Per germline, CDR1 MNHNS and CDR2 SASEGT. The CDR3 covers 14 residues. CDR3 region: CAIQLGRVNTEAFF. CDR3 in DNA: TGTGCCATCCAGTTGGGCAGGGTGAACACTGAAGCTTTCTTT.

This clonotype was detected many times. The chain carries TRBV20-1 and TRBJ1-1; TRBD1 is a possible D gene (5 bases). Germline V gene sequence: CDR1 DFQATT, CDR2 SNEGSKA (reference sequence). V lost 4 bases, J lost 9 bases, and 15 bases lay in between. The CDR3 is 12 amino acids. Here the CDR3 reads CSATDGGGKAFF. CDR3 bases: TGCAGTGCTACTGATGGGGGAGGTAAAGCTTTCTTT.

A note on this clonotype: A read error is possible here, since a much larger clone lies one base away. The rearrangement joins TRBV28 to TRBJ2-7; D gene uncertain. The length of the CDR3 is 14 residues. The germline CDR1 and CDR2 sequences are MDHEN and SYDVKM. Trimming stripped 6 bases from V and 5 bases from J, with 17 bases between. Here the CDR3 DNA reads TGTGCCAGCAGGGCCTCGGCCCCGTGGGACGAGCAGTACTTC. Translated, it gives CASRASAPWDEQYF.

There are many counts of this clonotype. The chain is built from TRBV2 and TRBJ1-2, with unresolved D. The germline gives CDR1 SNHLY, CDR2 FYNNEI. V lost 3 bases and J 6 bases, leaving 11 bases between the germline ends. This CDR3 region has 13 residues. CDR3 region: CASSDQLGNGYTF. The CDR3 nucleotides read TGTGCCAGCAGTGACCAATTGGGGAATGGCTACACCTTC.

This clonotype was found many times. The chain is built from TRBV28 and TRBJ2-7; 12 positions agree with TRBD1. The germline V gene encodes CDR1 MDHEN and CDR2 SYDVKM. After removal of 5 bases from V and 0 bases from J, the junction contained 8 bases not matched to a gene. CDR3 size: 17 residues. The CDR3 nucleotides read TGTGCCAGCAGTCCTTGGGGGACAGGGGGCACCTCCTACGAGCAGTACTTC. It specifies CASSPWGTGGTSYEQYF.

This clonotype was detected ten times or more. The chain has TRBV6-6 and TRBJ2-7, with D perhaps being TRBD1 or TRBD2 (7 bases each). The CDR3 covers 20 residues. Germline V gives CDR1 MNHNY, CDR2 SVGAGI (reference sequence). V dropped 2 bases and J dropped 0 bases, with 26 bases sitting between them. This CDR3 reads CASSYRGGRGRGGSSYEQYF. The DNA of the CDR3 is TGTGCCAGCAGTTACAGAGGGGGGAGGGGGCGAGGCGGGAGCTCCTACGAGCAGTACTTC.

The chain employs TRBV5-5 and TRBJ2-7, with D uncertain. Germline V gene lookup returns CDR1 SGHKS and CDR2 YYEKEE (reference sequence). The CDR3 totals 14 residues. Trimming pared 0 bases from V and 1 base from J, leaving 8 bases between. Here the CDR3 DNA reads TGTGCCAGCAGCTTGGATCTTCAATCCTACGAGCAGTACTTC. It encodes CASSLDLQSYEQYF.

This clonotype was picked up a small number of times. The chain is built from TRBV27 and TRBJ1-5; D remains unclear. V lost 6 bases and J lost 6, with 15 bases in between. The germline V gene encodes CDR1 MNHEY and CDR2 SMNVEV (reference sequence). The CDR3 extends over 14 amino acids. CDR3 nucleotide sequence: TGTGCCAGCAGCCCCGACCAGTCGGGTCAGCCCCAGCATTTT. Translated: CASSPDQSGQPQHF.

This clonotype was counted at least ten times. V usage is TRBV7-2 and J usage is TRBJ2-1; 11 nucleotides agree with TRBD2. The V segment lost 5 bases and the J segment 9 bases; nucleotides outside the gene matches: 12. Germline CDR1 and CDR2: SGHTA and FQGNSA. The CDR3 extends over 16 amino acids. CDR3 amino acids: CASSPPSGRYRSEQFF. Here the CDR3 DNA reads TGTGCCAGCAGCCCCCCTAGCGGGAGGTATCGCAGTGAGCAGTTCTTC.

This rearrangement joins TRBV5-1 to TRBJ2-1; 11 positions agree with TRBD2. Per the germline V gene, CDR1 is SGHRS and CDR2 is YFSETQ. The CDR3 has 14 residues. The junction had 4 bases not matched to a gene; V was cut back by 2 bases and J by 9 bases. DNA for the CDR3: TGCGCCAGCAGCTTCACTAGCGGGAGTGTTGAGCAGTTCTTC. Translated, it gives CASSFTSGSVEQFF.

This clonotype occurred many times. The J gene is TRBJ2-7, the V gene TRBV10-3; D gene ambiguous. V was shortened by 2 bases and J by 4 bases, with 9 bases between the two germline ends. Germline CDR1 and CDR2: ENHRY and SYGVKD. The CDR3 totals 13 residues. This CDR3 reads CAISEGLRYEQYF. CDR3 bases: TGTGCCATCAGTGAGGGCCTCCGTTACGAGCAGTACTTC.

The chain joins TRBV28 to TRBJ1-6; D is unclear. Germline V CDR1 and CDR2: MDHEN, SYDVKM. The CDR3 spans 16 residues. V gave up 6 bases and J gave up 3 bases, with 15 bases separating them. The CDR3 sequence is CASSPTGSLYNSPLHF. CDR3 nucleotide sequence: TGTGCCAGCAGCCCGACCGGGTCCCTCTATAATTCACCCCTCCACTTT.

The chain links TRBV4-1 to TRBJ1-5, with D tentatively TRBD1 (5 bases). Germline V CDR1 and CDR2: MGHRA, YSYEKL. Trimming removed 3 bases at V and 3 bases at J, with 12 bases between. The CDR3 sequence is 15 residues long. CDR3 residues: CASSQVVQDNQPQHF. Here the CDR3 DNA reads TGCGCCAGCAGCCAGGTAGTACAGGACAATCAGCCCCAGCATTTT.

This clonotype has at least ten counts. The rearrangement uses TRBV28 and TRBJ1-1; D is possibly TRBD1 (6 bases). Germline V lookup: CDR1 MDHEN, CDR2 SYDVKM. The CDR3 is 15 residues long. V shed 6 bases and J shed 1 base, with 15 bases lying between them. The CDR3 DNA reads TGTGCCAGCAGCTGGGGGGGGCGCGGGAACACTGAAGCTTTCTTT. This codes for CASSWGGRGNTEAFF.

With regard to this clonotype: A clone one base away is much larger, so this may be a read error. The rearrangement links TRBV10-1 to TRBJ2-5; no reliable D call. The V gene's germline CDR1 is WNHNN and CDR2 SYGVQD (reference sequence). Trimming took off 0 bases at V and 5 bases at J, with 13 bases between the two ends. CDR3 size: 15 residues. DNA of the CDR3: TGCGCCAGCAGTGAGTCGAGAACAGCCGAGGAGACCCAGTACTTC. Encoded protein: CASSESRTAEETQYF.

The chain uses TRBV5-6 and TRBJ2-7; D is tentatively TRBD1 or TRBD2 (5 bases each). Germline CDR1 is SGHDT and CDR2 is YYEEEE. Trimming took 0 bases from V and 9 from J, leaving 7 bases between them. The CDR3 runs to 11 residues. In nucleotides, the CDR3 is TGTGCCAGCAGCTTGGGGGGGAGGCAGTACTTC. It encodes CASSLGGRQYF.